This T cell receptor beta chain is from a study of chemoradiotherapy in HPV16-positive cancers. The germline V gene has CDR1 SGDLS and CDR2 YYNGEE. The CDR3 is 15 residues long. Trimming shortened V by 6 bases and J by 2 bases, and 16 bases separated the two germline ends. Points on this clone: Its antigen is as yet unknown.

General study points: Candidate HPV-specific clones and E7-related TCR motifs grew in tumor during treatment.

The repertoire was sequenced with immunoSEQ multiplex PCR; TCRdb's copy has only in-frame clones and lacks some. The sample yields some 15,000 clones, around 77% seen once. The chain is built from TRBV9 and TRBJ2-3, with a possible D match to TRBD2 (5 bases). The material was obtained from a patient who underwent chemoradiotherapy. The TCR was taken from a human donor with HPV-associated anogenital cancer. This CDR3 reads CASTPEGGFTDTQYF. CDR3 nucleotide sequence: TGTGCCAGCACCCCCGAGGGCGGGTTCACAGATACGCAGTATTTT.